The present entry profiles one T cell receptor (beta chain) with its context. This record belongs to a study of OX40 agonist ivuxolimab in advanced cancers. Data came from immunoSEQ multiplex PCR; TCRdb stores just in-frame clones and leaves some out. The table has roughly 74,000 clones, around 86% seen once; the top ten hold about 0.52%. After removal of 1 base from V and 9 bases from J, the junction contained 7 bases not matched to a gene. The CDR3 loop spans 15 amino acids. Germline-derived CDR1 and CDR2 are SGHTA and FQGNSA. The sequence derives from an adult with an advanced solid tumor such as melanoma, head and neck, liver or kidney cancer. The V and J genes are TRBV7-2 and TRBJ2-1; TRBD2 matches at 9 bases. The sequencing here drew on CD4+ or CD8+ T cells sorted from blood, taken in a trial of the OX40 agonist ivuxolimab. Here the CDR3 reads CASSLEVLAGREQFF. The DNA for the CDR3 is TGTGCCAGCAGCTTAGAAGTCCTAGCGGGGCGTGAGCAGTTCTTC.